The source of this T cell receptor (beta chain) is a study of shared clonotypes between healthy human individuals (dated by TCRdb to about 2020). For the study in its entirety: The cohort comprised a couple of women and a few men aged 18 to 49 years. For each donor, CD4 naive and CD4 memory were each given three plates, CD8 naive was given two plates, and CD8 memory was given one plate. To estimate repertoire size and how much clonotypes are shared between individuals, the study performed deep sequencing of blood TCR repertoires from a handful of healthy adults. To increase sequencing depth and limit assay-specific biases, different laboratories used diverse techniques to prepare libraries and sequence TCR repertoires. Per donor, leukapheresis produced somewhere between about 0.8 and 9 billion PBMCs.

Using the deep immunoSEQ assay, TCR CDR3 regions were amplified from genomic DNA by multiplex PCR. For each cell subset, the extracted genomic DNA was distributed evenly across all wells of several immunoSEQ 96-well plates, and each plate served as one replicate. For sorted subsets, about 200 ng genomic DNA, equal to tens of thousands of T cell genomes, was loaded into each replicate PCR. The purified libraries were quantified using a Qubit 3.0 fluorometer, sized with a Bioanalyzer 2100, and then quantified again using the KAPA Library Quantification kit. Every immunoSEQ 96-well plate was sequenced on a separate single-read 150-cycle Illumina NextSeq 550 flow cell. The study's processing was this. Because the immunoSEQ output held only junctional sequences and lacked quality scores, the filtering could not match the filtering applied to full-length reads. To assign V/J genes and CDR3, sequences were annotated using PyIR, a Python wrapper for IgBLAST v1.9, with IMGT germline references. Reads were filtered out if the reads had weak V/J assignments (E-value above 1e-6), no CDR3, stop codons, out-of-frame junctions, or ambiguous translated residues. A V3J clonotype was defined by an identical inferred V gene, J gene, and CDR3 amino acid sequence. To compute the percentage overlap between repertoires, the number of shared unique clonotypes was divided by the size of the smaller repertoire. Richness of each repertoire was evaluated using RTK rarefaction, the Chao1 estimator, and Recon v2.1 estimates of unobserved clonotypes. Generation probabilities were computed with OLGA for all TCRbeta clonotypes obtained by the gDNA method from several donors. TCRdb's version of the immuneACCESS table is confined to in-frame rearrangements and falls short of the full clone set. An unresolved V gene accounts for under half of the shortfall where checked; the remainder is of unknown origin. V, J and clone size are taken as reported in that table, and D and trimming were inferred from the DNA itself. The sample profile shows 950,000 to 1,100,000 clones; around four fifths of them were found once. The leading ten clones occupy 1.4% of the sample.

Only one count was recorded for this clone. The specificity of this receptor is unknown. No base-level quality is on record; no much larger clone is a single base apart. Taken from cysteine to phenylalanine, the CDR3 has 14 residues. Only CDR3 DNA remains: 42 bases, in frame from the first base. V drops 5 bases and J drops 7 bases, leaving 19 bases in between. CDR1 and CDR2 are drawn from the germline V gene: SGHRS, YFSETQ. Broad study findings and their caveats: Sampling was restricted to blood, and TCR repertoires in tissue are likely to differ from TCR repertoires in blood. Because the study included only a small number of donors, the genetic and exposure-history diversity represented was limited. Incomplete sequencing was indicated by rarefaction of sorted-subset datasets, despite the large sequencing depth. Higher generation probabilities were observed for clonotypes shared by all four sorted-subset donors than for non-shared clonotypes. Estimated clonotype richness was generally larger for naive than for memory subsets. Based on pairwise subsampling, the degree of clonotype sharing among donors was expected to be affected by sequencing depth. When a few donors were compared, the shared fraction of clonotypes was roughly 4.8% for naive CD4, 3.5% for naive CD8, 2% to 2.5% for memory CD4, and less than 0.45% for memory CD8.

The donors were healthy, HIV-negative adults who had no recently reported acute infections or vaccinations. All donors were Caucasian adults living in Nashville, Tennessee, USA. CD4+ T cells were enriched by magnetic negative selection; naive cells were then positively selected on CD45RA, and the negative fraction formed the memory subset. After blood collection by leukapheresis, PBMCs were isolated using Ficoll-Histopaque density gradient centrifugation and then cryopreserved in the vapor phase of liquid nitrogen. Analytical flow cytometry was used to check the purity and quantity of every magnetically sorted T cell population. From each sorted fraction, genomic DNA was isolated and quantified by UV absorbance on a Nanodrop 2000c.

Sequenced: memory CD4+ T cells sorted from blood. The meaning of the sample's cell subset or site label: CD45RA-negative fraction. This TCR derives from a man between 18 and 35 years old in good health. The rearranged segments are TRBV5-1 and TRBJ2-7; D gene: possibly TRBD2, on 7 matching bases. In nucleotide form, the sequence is TGCGCCAGCAGTCCTGAGTTGGGGGGGCGAGAGCAGTACTTC. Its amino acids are CASSPELGGREQYF. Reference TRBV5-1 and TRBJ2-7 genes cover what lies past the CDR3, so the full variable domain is KAGVTQTPRYLIKTRGQQVTLSCSPISGHRSVSWYQQTPGQGLQFLFEYFSETQRNKGNFPGRFSGRQFSNSRSEMNVSTLELGDSALYLCASSPELGGREQYFGPGTRLTVT.